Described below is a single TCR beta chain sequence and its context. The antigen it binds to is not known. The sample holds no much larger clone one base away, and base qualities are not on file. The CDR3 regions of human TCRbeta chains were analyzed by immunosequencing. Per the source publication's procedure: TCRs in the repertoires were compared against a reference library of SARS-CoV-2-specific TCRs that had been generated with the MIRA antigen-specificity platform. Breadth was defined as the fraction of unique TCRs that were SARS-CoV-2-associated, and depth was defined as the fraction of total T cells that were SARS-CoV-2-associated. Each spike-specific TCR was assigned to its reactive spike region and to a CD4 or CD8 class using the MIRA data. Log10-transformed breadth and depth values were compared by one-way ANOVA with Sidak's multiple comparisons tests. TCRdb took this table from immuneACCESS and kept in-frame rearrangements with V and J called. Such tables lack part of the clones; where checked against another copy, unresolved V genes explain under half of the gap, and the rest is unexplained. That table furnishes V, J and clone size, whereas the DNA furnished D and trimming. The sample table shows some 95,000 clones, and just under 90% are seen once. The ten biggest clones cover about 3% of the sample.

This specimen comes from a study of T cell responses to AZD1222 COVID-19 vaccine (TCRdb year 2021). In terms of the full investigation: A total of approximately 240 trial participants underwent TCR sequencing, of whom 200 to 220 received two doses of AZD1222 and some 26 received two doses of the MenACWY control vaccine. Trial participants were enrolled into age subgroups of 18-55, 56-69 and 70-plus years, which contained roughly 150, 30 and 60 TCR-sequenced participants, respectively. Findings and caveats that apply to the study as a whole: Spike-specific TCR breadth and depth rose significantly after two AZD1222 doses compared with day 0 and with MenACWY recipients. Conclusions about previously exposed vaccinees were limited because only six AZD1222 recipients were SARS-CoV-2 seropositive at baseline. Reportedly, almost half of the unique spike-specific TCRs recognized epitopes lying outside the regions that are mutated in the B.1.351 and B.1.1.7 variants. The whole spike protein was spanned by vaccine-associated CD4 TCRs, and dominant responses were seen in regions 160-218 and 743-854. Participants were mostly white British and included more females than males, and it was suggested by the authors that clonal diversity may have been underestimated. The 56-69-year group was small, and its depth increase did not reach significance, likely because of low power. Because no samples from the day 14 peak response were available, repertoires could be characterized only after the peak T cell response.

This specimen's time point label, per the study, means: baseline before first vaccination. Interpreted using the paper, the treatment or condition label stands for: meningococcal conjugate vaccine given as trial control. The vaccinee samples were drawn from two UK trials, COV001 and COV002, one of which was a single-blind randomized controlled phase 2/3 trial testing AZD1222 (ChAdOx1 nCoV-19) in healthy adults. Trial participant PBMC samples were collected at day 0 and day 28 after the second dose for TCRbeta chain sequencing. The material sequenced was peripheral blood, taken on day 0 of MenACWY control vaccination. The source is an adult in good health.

The CDR3 is CSASVGGTDTQYF. The DNA reads as follows: TGCAGTGCTAGTGTCGGGGGCACAGATACGCAGTATTTT. The chain uses TRBV20-1 and TRBJ2-3, and perhaps TRBD2 as D gene, on 5 matching bases. Taken from the germline V gene (reference sequence), the CDR1 and CDR2 loops are DFQATT and SNEGSKA. V drops 3 bases and J drops 1 base, leaving 8 bases in between. There are 13 amino acids in the CDR3, from cysteine to phenylalanine inclusive. Left in the record is the CDR3 DNA by itself, 39 bases read in frame from the first base.